This TCR beta chain is from a study of vaccination and CD4 T cells after COVID-19. Turning to the study itself: Researchers treated cells with overlapping spike peptides taken from SARS-CoV-2, HCoV-NL63, HCoV-OC43 and HCoV-229E.

Study-wide points: Going from approximately 21 to 40, median SARS-CoV-2-reactive clonotypes did not rise significantly. The study sampled relatively few convalescent patients and omitted early post-infection timepoints.

Treatment noted: roughly 10-day PBMC culture with coronavirus spike peptide pools or control peptides (ViraFEST assay). There are a few counts of this clonotype. What it binds is not known. The germline gives CDR1 SGHNT, CDR2 YENEEA. Trimming shortened V by 1 base and J by 0 bases, and 13 bases separated the two germline ends. The CDR3 totals 18 residues. The Oncomine TCR Beta short-read assay was what sequenced the DNA obtained from cultured CD4+ T cells. In TCRdb, the PCR reads were re-called with MiXCR into one record per CDR3 protein. The sample shows about 13,000 distinct CDR3 sequences, around 50% of them seen only once.

The V and J genes are TRBV11-3 and TRBJ1-6; D unresolved. Sequenced here: cultured CD4+ T cells from blood, sampled after SARS-CoV-2 vaccination. The origin of this receptor is a human donor with COVID-19. The CDR3, as DNA: TGTGCCAGCAGCTTAGGAGGTTCCACACGCTCCTATAATTCACCCCTCCACTTT. It translates to CASSLGGSTRSYNSPLHF.